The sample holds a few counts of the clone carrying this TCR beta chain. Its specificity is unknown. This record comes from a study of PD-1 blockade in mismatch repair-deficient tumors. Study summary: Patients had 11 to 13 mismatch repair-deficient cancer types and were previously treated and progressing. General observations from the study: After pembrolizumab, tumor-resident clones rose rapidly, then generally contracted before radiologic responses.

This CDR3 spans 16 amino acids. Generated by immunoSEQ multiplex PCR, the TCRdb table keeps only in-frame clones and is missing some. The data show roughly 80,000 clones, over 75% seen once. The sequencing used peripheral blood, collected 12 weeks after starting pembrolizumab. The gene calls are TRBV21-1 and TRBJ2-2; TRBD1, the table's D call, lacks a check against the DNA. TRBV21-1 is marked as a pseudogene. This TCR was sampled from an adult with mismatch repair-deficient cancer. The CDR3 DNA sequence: TGTGCCAGCAGCAAAGCAAGGGGGTTGGACACCGGGGAGCTGTTTTTT. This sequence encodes CASSKARGLDTGELFF.